This T cell receptor (beta chain) was identified during a study of blood T cell repertoires in COVID-19. About the research overall: Samples taken during acute and convalescent COVID-19 were collected in the United States, Italy and Spain. The cDNA or gDNA used as material had been derived from T cells, B-cell-depleted T cells, or PBMCs.

As for this clone: An end of the junction differs from the germline gene, which may be a read error.

This CDR3 region has 15 residues. Germline V gene sequence: CDR1 SGHAT, CDR2 FQNNGV. Individuals aged about 18 to 89 years were recruited from fewer than 25 US areas. Two negative PCRs, clearance, or symptom resolution had been documented for recovered Cohort 3 donors. TCRdb's table, derived via immunoSEQ multiplex PCR, lists solely in-frame clones and lacks some. The table records about 270,000 clones, roughly 86% of them present only once. J is TRBJ2-3 and V is TRBV11-2; 10 bases align to TRBD2. The TCR was taken from a young woman who had recovered from COVID-19. The sample was PBMCs or T cells enriched from blood (not recorded which). The DNA of the CDR3 is TGTGCCAGCAGATTAGCGGGGGGTAGGATTGATACGCAGTATTTT. Its protein is CASRLAGGRIDTQYF.